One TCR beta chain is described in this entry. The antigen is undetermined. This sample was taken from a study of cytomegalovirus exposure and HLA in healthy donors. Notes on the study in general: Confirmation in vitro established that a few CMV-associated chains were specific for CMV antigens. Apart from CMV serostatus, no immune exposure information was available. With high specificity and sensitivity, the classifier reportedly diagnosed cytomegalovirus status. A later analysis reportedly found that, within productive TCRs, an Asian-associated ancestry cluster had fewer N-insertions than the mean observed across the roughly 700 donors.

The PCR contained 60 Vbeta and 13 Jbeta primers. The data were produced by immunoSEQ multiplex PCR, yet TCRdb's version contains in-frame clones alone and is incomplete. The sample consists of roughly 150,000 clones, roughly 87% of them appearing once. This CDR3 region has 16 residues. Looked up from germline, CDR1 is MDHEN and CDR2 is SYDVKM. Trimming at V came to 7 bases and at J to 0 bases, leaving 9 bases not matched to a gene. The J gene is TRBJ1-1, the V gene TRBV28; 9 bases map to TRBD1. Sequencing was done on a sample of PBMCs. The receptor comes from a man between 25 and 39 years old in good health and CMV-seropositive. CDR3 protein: CASTPPGQGLNTEAFF. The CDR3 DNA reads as TGTGCCAGCACGCCCCCAGGACAGGGGTTGAACACTGAAGCTTTCTTT.